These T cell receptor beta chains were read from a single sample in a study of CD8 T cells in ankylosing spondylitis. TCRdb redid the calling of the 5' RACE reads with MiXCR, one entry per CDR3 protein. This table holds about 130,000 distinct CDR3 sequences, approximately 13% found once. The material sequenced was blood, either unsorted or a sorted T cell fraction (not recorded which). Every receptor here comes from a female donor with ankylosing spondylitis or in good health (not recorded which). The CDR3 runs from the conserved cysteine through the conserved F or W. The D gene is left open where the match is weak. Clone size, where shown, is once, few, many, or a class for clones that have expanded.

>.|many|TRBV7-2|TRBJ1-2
TGTGCCAGCAGCTTAGGTGGTTCGGGCAGGGAGTATGGCTACACCTTC
CASSLGGSGREYGYTF
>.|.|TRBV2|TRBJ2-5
TGTGCCAGCAGAGGACAGTGGGGAGCCCAAGAGACCCAGTACTTC
CASRGQWGAQETQYF
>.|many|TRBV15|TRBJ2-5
TGTGCCACCAGCAGAGATTCCCTGTGGGAGACCCAGTACTTC
CATSRDSLWETQYF
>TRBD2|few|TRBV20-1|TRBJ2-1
TGCAGTGCTAGAGTACTAGCGGGGAGTTCCTACAATGAGCAGTTCTTC
CSARVLAGSSYNEQFF
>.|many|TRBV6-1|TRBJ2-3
TGTGCCAGCAGTACCGGACAAGGCACAGATACGCAGTATTTT
CASSTGQGTDTQYF
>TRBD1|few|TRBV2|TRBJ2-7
TGTGCCAGCAGTGAAGAAGGGGGCGGCTACGAGCAGTACTTC
CASSEEGGGYEQYF
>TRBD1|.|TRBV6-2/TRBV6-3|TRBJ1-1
TGTGCCAGCAGGGAAGACAGGGTTAACACTGAAGCTTTCTTT
CASREDRVNTEAFF
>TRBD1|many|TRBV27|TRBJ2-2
TGTGCCAGCAGTCCCCTCCAGGGGGTCACCGGGGAGCTGTTTTTT
CASSPLQGVTGELFF
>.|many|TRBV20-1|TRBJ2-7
TGCAGTGCTATGGGTGGAACAGGTAGATCCTACGAGCAGTACTTC
CSAMGGTGRSYEQYF
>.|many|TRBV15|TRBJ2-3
TGTGCCACCAGCAGAGATACAGATACGCAGTATTTT
CATSRDTDTQYF
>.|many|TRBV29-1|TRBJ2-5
TGCAGCGCGGTATCAGCCCTGTTGCGGGAGACCCAGTACTTC
CSAVSALLRETQYF
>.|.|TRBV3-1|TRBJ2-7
TGTGCCAGCAGCCAAGTGGGCTTGGGTTATCGGTACTTC
CASSQVGLGYRYF
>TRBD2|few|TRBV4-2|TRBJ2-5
TGTGCCAGCAGCCAAGATGCGCGGGGGGGCTCCGAGACCCAGTACTTC
CASSQDARGGSETQYF
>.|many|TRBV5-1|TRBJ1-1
TGCGCCAGCAGCCTCCGATCGAACACTGAAGCTTTCTTT
CASSLRSNTEAFF
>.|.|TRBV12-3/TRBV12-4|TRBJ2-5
TGTGCCAGCAGTTACGGGGTAGCGGCCTACCAAGAGACCCAGTACTTC
CASSYGVAAYQETQYF
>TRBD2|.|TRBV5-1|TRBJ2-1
TGCGCCAGCAGCCGGGGGACTAGCGGGAGGCCATACAATGAGCAGTTCTTC
CASSRGTSGRPYNEQFF
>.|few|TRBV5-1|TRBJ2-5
TGCGCCAGCAGCCCGGAAAGCCGCCAAGAGACCCAGTACTTC
CASSPESRQETQYF
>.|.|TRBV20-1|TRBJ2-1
TGCAGTGCTAGCAGAACAGAGCCCTACAATGAGCAGTTCTTC
CSASRTEPYNEQFF
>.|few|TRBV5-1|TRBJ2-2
TGCGCCAGCAGCCCTCCCAGAGAGACCGGGGAGCTGTTTTTT
CASSPPRETGELFF
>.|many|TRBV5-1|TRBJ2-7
TGCGCCAGCAGCTTGCTCGTGGGCGGATCCTACGAGCAGTACTTC
CASSLLVGGSYEQYF
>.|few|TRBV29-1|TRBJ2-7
TGCAGCGTTGCCGGTCCAGGGGCGATATACGAGCAGTACTTC
CSVAGPGAIYEQYF
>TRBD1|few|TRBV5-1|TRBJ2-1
TGCGCCAGCAGCTTGGGGGGACAGCAATACAATGAGCAGTTCTTC
CASSLGGQQYNEQFF
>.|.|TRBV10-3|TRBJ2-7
TGTGCCATCAGTGCCACGGACAGTTACGAGCAGTACTTC
CAISATDSYEQYF
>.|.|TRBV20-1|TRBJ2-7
TGCAGTGCCCCGACCACGACAGCCTACGAGCAGTACTTC
CSAPTTTAYEQYF
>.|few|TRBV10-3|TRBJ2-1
TGTGCCATCAGTGAGTCGGAGGGGGAGCAGTTCTTC
CAISESEGEQFF
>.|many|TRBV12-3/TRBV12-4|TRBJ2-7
TGTGCCAGCAGTGGAACCAGGGGACGATACGAGCAGTACTTC
CASSGTRGRYEQYF
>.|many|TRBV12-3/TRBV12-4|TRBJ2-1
TGTGCCAGCAGTCCCCCTACCGGGCAGGAGCAGTTCTTC
CASSPPTGQEQFF
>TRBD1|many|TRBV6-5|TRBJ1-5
TGTGCCAGCAGTTACTCCCAGGGGGCTGGTAAGCCCCAGCATTTT
CASSYSQGAGKPQHF
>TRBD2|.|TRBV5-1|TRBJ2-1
TGCGCCAGCAGCTCGACTAGCGGGTTTTACAATGAGCAGTTCTTC
CASSSTSGFYNEQFF
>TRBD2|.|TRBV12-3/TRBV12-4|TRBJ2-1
TGTGCCAGCAGTTTAAGGCCCGCTAGCGGGGACTCCTACAATGAGCAGTTCTTC
CASSLRPASGDSYNEQFF
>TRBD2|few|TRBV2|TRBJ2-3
TGTGCCAGCAGTGAAGGCCTAGCGGGAGCAGATACGCAGTATTTT
CASSEGLAGADTQYF
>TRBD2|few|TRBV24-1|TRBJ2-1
TGTGCCACCAGTGATTCCCGACTAGCGGGGGGGCCCGAGCAGTTCTTC
CATSDSRLAGGPEQFF
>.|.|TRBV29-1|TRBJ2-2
TGCAGCACGGGGTCTGACACCGGGGAGCTGTTTTTT
CSTGSDTGELFF
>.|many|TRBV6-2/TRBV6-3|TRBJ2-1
TGTGCCAGCAGTTATCCCGGCAATGAGCAGTTCTTC
CASSYPGNEQFF
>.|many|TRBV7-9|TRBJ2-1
TGTGCCAGCAGCCCCTCCGGTCGGGACAATGAGCAGTTCTTC
CASSPSGRDNEQFF
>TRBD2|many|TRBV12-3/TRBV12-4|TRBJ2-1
TGTGCCAGCAGTAGCGGGAGCCGTGTCAATGAGCAGTTCTTC
CASSSGSRVNEQFF
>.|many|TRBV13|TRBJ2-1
TGTGCCAGCTCCAACGCGGGGAGGAGCTCCTACAATGAGCAGTTCTTC
CASSNAGRSSYNEQFF
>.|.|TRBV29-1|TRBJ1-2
TGCAGCGTTGAAGATCCCCTGAGCTATGGCTACACCTTC
CSVEDPLSYGYTF
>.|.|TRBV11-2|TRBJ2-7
TGTGCCAGCAGCCAACAGCCATCAAGCCACGAGCAGTACTTC
CASSQQPSSHEQYF
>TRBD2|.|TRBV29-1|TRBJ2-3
TGCAGCGTTGACGGGGGGGCCACAGATACGCAGTATTTT
CSVDGGATDTQYF
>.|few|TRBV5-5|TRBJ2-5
TGTGCCAGCAGCTTTGGGACGCGGGCCATTCAAGAGACCCAGTACTTC
CASSFGTRAIQETQYF
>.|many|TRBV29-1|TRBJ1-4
TGCAGCGTTGCGGGGGCGGGTGAAAAACTGTTTTTT
CSVAGAGEKLFF
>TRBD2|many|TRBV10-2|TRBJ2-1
TGCGCCAGCAGTGATCCGACTAGCGGGAGTTACTTC
CASSDPTSGSYF
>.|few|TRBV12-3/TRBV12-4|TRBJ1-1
TGTGCCAGCAGTTTATTGGGGTTGGGGTTGAAGAACACTGAAGCTTTCTTT
CASSLLGLGLKNTEAFF
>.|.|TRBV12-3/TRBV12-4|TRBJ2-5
TGTGCCAGCTCTCACGGGGGTGGAGAGACCCAGTACTTC
CASSHGGGETQYF
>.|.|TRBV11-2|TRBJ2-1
TGTGCCAGCGCCAACGCCGGGGCAGGGAGGAATGAGCAGTTCTTC
CASANAGAGRNEQFF
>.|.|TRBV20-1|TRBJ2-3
TGCAGTGCTTTCCTACCCCGGGGAGATACGCAGTATTTT
CSAFLPRGDTQYF
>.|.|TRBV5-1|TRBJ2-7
TGCGCCAGCAGCTTGGTGCAAAAGACACTGGAGGCCTACGAGCAGTACTTC
CASSLVQKTLEAYEQYF
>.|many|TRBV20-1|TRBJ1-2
TGCAGTGCTAGAGATCGGAGGGGTTATGGCTACACCTTC
CSARDRRGYGYTF